This T cell receptor beta chain was identified during a study of blood T cells in healthy people across ages (dated by TCRdb to about 2015). Notes on the research overall: In model experiments, template switching captured about one uniquely barcoded TCR beta cDNA molecule for every two T cells. Age-related changes in TCR beta repertoire diversity were measured in the study by deep sequencing normalized with unique cDNA molecular identifiers. The donors were split into four age groups: young (average around 16 years), middle-aged (roughly 42), aged (over 55) and long-lived (approximately 80). To avoid experimental bias, donors of different ages were randomly spread across the sequencing lanes. Using the same blood draw, the study looked at two additional independent replicas of 1 million unique cDNA reads for two donors, one aged 18 to 30 and the other aged 80 or older. General conclusions and limits of the study: The CMV infection status of donors was not known, potentially confounding age-related changes in expanded clonotypes. Bulk unsorted PBMC profiling prevented conclusive comparison of naive and antigen-experienced compartments. Observed TCR beta diversity per million T cells fell roughly linearly with age, and a significant reduction was already apparent by age roughly 40. Estimates of total diversity based on one million sequenced T cells were regarded as lower bounds and as underestimates. A strong correlation was found between observed TCR beta diversity and the percentage of naive T cells measured by flow cytometry. Compared with the aged group, the long-lived group had more naive CD4+ T cells, fewer expanded clones and increased TCR diversity, suggesting age selection.

Donors were 40 or so systemically healthy Caucasian individuals from Russia aged roughly 6 to 90 years. About 9.6 milliliters of peripheral blood were collected from each donor into EDTA-treated Vacutainer tubes. Ficoll-Paque density-gradient centrifugation was used to isolate PBMCs, with at least 7 million per sample. Total RNA was extracted from PBMCs with Trizol reagent, with at least 5.5 micrograms obtained per sample. The percentages of naive CD45RAhigh/CD27high T cells were determined by flow cytometry on a PBMC aliquot from every donor. Libraries were prepared through 5' RACE. The reads were generated on an Illumina HiSeq 2500. The second PCR ran for roughly 7 to 11 cycles and used a J-beta primer mix along with a sample-barcoded 5' primer. Each TCR beta cDNA molecule received a unique molecular identifier from a template-switch 5' adaptor carrying 12 random nucleotides. At least 2.5 million CDR3-containing paired-end reads were obtained from each sample. The Mint cDNA synthesis kit, primed by a TRBC-specific oligonucleotide, was used to synthesize first-strand cDNA from all RNA. All cDNA was treated with uracil-DNA glycosylase and then went through a first 18-cycle PCR with the universal primers M1SS and BC2_uni_R. From the authors' description of their analysis: For normalization, 1 million high-quality reads, each with a distinct molecular identifier, were randomly selected from each sample. Reads with shared molecular identifiers were discarded instead of being binned into consensus sequences. MiTCR, set to a Q25 quality threshold and the strictest error-elimination algorithm, was used for CDR3 identification, clonotype clustering and error correction. A nonparametric unseen species model with Euler transformation was used to estimate lower-bound total TCR beta diversity. Using fastp at Q25 and MiXCR, TCRdb reprocessed the public reads and kept productive beta chains. Each CDR3 protein gets just one entry, which takes the most common genes and DNA from the rows behind it. TCRdb's processing, not the study's, gives the V and J calls here. A total of about 730,000 distinct CDR3 sequences appear in this sample, more than 40% of them only once. The ten top clones hold 20% to 25% of the sample.

This clonotype appeared a few times. Its recognized antigen is unknown. Base qualities are not provided; no much larger clone lies one nucleotide away. The material sequenced was blood. The TCR sequence derives from a woman in her sixties in good health.

The sequenced DNA is TGTGCCAGCAGTAGACAGGGAGGTGGCTACACCTTC. This encodes CASSRQGGGYTF. This sequence uses TRBV6-5 and TRBJ1-2, with 7 central nucleotides matching TRBD1. The CDR3 goes from the cysteine to the phenylalanine over 12 residues. This entry keeps only the CDR3 DNA: 36 bases, framed from base 1. At the junction V is shortened by 5 bases and J by 7 bases; bases outside the gene matches: 4. The germline V gene sets CDR1 to MNHEY and CDR2 to SVGAGI.